This is a list of T cell receptor beta chains from one sample in a study of T cell responses to AZD1222 COVID-19 vaccine. Clones were sequenced by immunoSEQ multiplex PCR, and TCRdb holds only the in-frame ones, with some missing. The data show 85,000 to 130,000 clones, 93% seen once. The sample was peripheral blood, taken on day 0 of AZD1222 vaccination. These receptors were obtained from an adult in good health. The CDR3 runs from the conserved cysteine through the conserved F or W. D genes are given only for firm matches. The size field is filled for only some rows; it gives once, few, many or a size class.

D	V	J	size	DNA	CDR3
-	TRBV4-3	TRBJ1-5	-	TGCGCCAGCAGCCATACCGGGCCTCATAGCAATCAGCCCCAGCATTTT	CASSHTGPHSNQPQHF
-	TRBV5-8	TRBJ2-3	-	TGTGCCAGCAGCGGACCCTTATGGACCAATACGCAGTATTTT	CASSGPLWTNTQYF
-	TRBV19	TRBJ2-1	-	TGTGCCAGTAGACCTCTCGAATCCTACAATGAGCAGTTCTTC	CASRPLESYNEQFF
-	TRBV21-1	TRBJ2-2	-	TGTGCCAGCAGCCCGGGCGCGAACACCGGGGAGCTGTTTTTT	CASSPGANTGELFF
-	TRBV30	TRBJ1-2	-	TGTGCCTGGAGCTCGAGGGGCGACTATGGCTACACCTTC	CAWSSRGDYGYTF
-	TRBV7-9	TRBJ2-7	-	TGTGCCAGCAGCTTACCCAGCTCCTACGAGCAGTACTTC	CASSLPSSYEQYF
TRBD2	TRBV29-1	TRBJ2-1	-	TGCAGCGTTGGCTTAGCGGGGATCTACAATGAGCAGTTCTTC	CSVGLAGIYNEQFF
TRBD2	TRBV12-5	TRBJ2-1	-	TGTGCTAGTGGTGAGAAGCGGGAGCGGGACAATGAGCAGTTCTTC	CASGEKRERDNEQFF
TRBD1	TRBV5-5	TRBJ1-6	-	TGTGCCAGCAGCTTGGAGGGACAGAATTCACCCCTCCACTTT	CASSLEGQNSPLHF
-	TRBV28	TRBJ2-7	-	TGTGCCAGCACGGCATTGGGTCCGTACGAGCAGTACTTC	CASTALGPYEQYF
TRBD1	TRBV6-5	TRBJ1-4	-	TGTGCCAGCAGTTACTCTTCCAGGGGGAATGAAAAACTGTTTTTT	CASSYSSRGNEKLFF
-	TRBV11-2	TRBJ2-3	-	TGTGCCAGCAGCTTTTTCGGGTTCGGAGGGGCTGGGGAGGCGCAGTATTTT	CASSFFGFGGAGEAQYF
-	TRBV2	TRBJ2-2	-	TGTGCCAGCAAGGGGGTGTCCGGGGAGCTGTTTTTT	CASKGVSGELFF
-	TRBV6-2/TRBV6-3	TRBJ1-3	-	TGTGCCAGCAGCCGATGGACAGACTCCTCTGGAAACACCATATATTTT	CASSRWTDSSGNTIYF
TRBD1	TRBV7-2	TRBJ1-2	-	TGTGCCAGCAGCTTAAGCGGACAGGCCTACTATGGCTACACCTTC	CASSLSGQAYYGYTF
TRBD2	TRBV3-1/TRBV3-2	TRBJ2-1	-	TGTGCCAGCAGCCGTAGGATTAGCGGGAGGATGAATGAGCAGTTCTTC	CASSRRISGRMNEQFF
-	TRBV2	TRBJ1-3	-	TGTGCCAGCAGTGAATATGAGGGAAACACCATATATTTT	CASSEYEGNTIYF
-	TRBV6-1	TRBJ2-3	-	TGTGCCAGCAGTGAACCGAGGGGTACAGATACGCAGTATTTT	CASSEPRGTDTQYF
-	TRBV5-1	TRBJ1-4	-	TGCGCCAGCAGCTTAGCACGAAAAGAAAAACTGTTTTTT	CASSLARKEKLFF
-	TRBV19	TRBJ2-1	-	TGTGCCAGTAGTATAGGCTCTCTTGCTGGGACGGATGAGCAGTTCTTC	CASSIGSLAGTDEQFF
TRBD2	TRBV5-4	TRBJ2-5	-	TGTGCCAGCAGCCCCGGGGGGTCGGGGGGACGGGTGGAGACCCAGTACTTC	CASSPGGSGGRVETQYF
TRBD2	TRBV7-3	TRBJ2-3	-	TGTGCCAGCAGCTTAACGGGGCGGGAGGTCAATACGCAGTATTTT	CASSLTGREVNTQYF
-	TRBV5-4	TRBJ2-5	-	TGTGCCAGCAGCTCTCGGGATTACCGAGAGACCCAGTACTTC	CASSSRDYRETQYF
TRBD2	TRBV5-1	TRBJ2-2	-	TGCGCCAGCAGCTTGATTACTAGCGGGAATACCGGGGAGCTGTTTTTT	CASSLITSGNTGELFF
TRBD1	TRBV5-1	TRBJ1-1	-	TGCGCCAGCAGCCCCGACAGGGAGGACACTGAAGCTTTCTTT	CASSPDREDTEAFF
-	TRBV12-3/TRBV12-4	TRBJ1-5	once	TGTGCCAGCAGCTCATGGGATCAGCCCCAGCATTTT	CASSSWDQPQHF
-	TRBV7-9	TRBJ1-3	-	TGTGCCAGCAGAATAGGGGATGACTCTGGAAACACCATATATTTT	CASRIGDDSGNTIYF
TRBD2	TRBV24-1	TRBJ2-2	-	TGTGCCACCAGTGATTCCGGGGGACTAGCGGGCACCTGGGACACCGGGGAGCTGTTTTTT	CATSDSGGLAGTWDTGELFF
-	TRBV9	TRBJ2-2	-	TGTGCCAGCAGCGTAGCCGGGGGGCAAAACACCGGGGAGCTGTTTTTT	CASSVAGGQNTGELFF
-	TRBV6-1	TRBJ2-7	-	TGTGCCAGCAGTGAAGCCAGTCCCTACGAGCAGTACTTC	CASSEASPYEQYF
-	TRBV5-8	TRBJ1-4	-	TGTGCCAGCAGCTTGGATGCAGGGTCGAGTTCAAATGAAAAACTGTTTTTT	CASSLDAGSSSNEKLFF
-	TRBV21-1	TRBJ1-1	-	TGTGCCAGCAAACTCAGGGGGACTGAAGCTTTCTTT	CASKLRGTEAFF
TRBD2	TRBV28	TRBJ2-7	-	TGTGCCAGCAGTTCATCGATAGGACTAGCCTCCCACGAGCAGTACTTC	CASSSSIGLASHEQYF
-	TRBV7-8	TRBJ1-2	-	TGTGCCAGCAAGACAGGAGAAGGGGTCTATGGCTACACCTTC	CASKTGEGVYGYTF
TRBD1	TRBV2	TRBJ1-2	-	TGTGCCAGCAGTGAAGCGCTGACAGGGGACTATGGCTACACCTTC	CASSEALTGDYGYTF
-	TRBV7-8	TRBJ1-5	-	TGTGCCAGCAGCTGGGGGGGGGACAATCAGCCCCAGCATTTT	CASSWGGDNQPQHF
-	TRBV18	TRBJ2-5	-	TGTGCCAGTTCGCGAGGGGCGGAAGAGACCCAGTACTTC	CASSRGAEETQYF
-	TRBV6-2/TRBV6-3	TRBJ2-3	-	TGTGCCAGCACTTACCAGTGGGAGACAGATACGCAGTATTTT	CASTYQWETDTQYF
TRBD2	TRBV5-4	TRBJ2-1	few	TGTGCCAGCAGCCGGGAGGGACTAGGGCGGGAGCAGTTCTTC	CASSREGLGREQFF
TRBD1	TRBV28	TRBJ1-2	-	TGTGCCAGCAGTTCAACAGGGGGCTATGGCTACACCTTC	CASSSTGGYGYTF
TRBD2	TRBV3-1/TRBV3-2	TRBJ2-5	-	TGTGCCAGCAGCCGCCTTGTTAGCGGGGAACAAGAGACCCAGTACTTC	CASSRLVSGEQETQYF
TRBD2	TRBV11-2	TRBJ2-1	-	TGTGCCAGCACCCTTAAGGGAGCGGGACCGAGTTTGGGATACAATGAGCAGTTCTTC	CASTLKGAGPSLGYNEQFF
TRBD2	TRBV20-1	TRBJ2-2	once	TGCAGTGCTAGTTATGGCGGGACTAACGGGGAGCTGTTTTTT	CSASYGGTNGELFF
TRBD2	TRBV11-2	TRBJ2-7	-	TGTGCCAGCAGCTTTCCGGCGAGCGGGATATTTTTC	CASSFPASGIFF
-	TRBV5-8	TRBJ1-2	once	TGTGCCAGCAGCTTAACAGCCTATGGCTACACCTTC	CASSLTAYGYTF
-	TRBV11-3	TRBJ2-7	-	TGTGCCAGCAGCTTAGATCAACGGGAGCAGTACTTC	CASSLDQREQYF
-	TRBV6-5	TRBJ1-5	-	TGTGCCAGCATTAACTCATGGGGAAATCAGCCCCAGCATTTT	CASINSWGNQPQHF
-	TRBV29-1	TRBJ2-1	-	TGCAGCGTTGAAGAATGGCGTAATGAGCAGTTCTTC	CSVEEWRNEQFF
-	TRBV11-2	TRBJ2-2	-	TGTGCCAGCAGCCAACAGGGTGGTACCGGGGAGCTGTTTTTT	CASSQQGGTGELFF
-	TRBV27	TRBJ1-5	-	TGTGCCAGCAGTTTCCTAGATCAGCCCCAGCATTTT	CASSFLDQPQHF
TRBD1	TRBV7-2	TRBJ1-6	-	TGTGCCAGCAGCCCCCAGGGGGGCAGGTCCTCCTATAATTCACCCCTCCACTTT	CASSPQGGRSSYNSPLHF
TRBD1	TRBV18	TRBJ2-1	-	TGTGCCAGCTCACCTACGGACAGGGGGAAGATCGATGAGCAGTTCTTC	CASSPTDRGKIDEQFF